These T cell receptor beta chains were read from a single sample in a study of CD8 T cells in ankylosing spondylitis. TCRdb itself ran the 5' RACE reads through MiXCR, one entry per CDR3 protein. Among roughly 230,000 distinct CDR3 sequences listed, under 12% were seen once. Sequenced: blood, either unsorted or a sorted T cell fraction (not recorded which). The receptors originated from a male donor with ankylosing spondylitis or in good health (not recorded which). Both conserved end residues are part of each CDR3. The D gene is left open where the match is weak. A clone size is listed for some rows: how often the clone was seen (once, few, many), or a class if it is expanded.

>TRBV7-2|TRBD2|TRBJ2-3|many
TGTGCCAGCAGCTATGGCGCGGGGGGGGCCCGGGCAGATACGCAGTATTTT
CASSYGAGGARADTQYF
>TRBV7-2|TRBD2|TRBJ2-5|.
TGTGCCAGCAGCTTGAGGCTAGCGGGAGTCATGGTAGAGACCCAGTACTTC
CASSLRLAGVMVETQYF
>TRBV5-1|TRBD1|TRBJ1-1|many
TGCGCCAGCAGCTTTACAGGGGATGAAACTGAAGCTTTCTTT
CASSFTGDETEAFF
>TRBV30|.|TRBJ1-4|few
TGTGCCTGGCGACCGGCAACTAATGAAAAACTGTTTTTT
CAWRPATNEKLFF
>TRBV3-1|.|TRBJ2-1|many
TGTGCCAGCAGCCAACTGGGGCAGGGGTTGCAGTTCTTC
CASSQLGQGLQFF
>TRBV4-2|.|TRBJ2-3|many
TGTGCCAGCAGCCAAGACGGCGGCGGGGCAGATACGCAGTATTTT
CASSQDGGGADTQYF
>TRBV19|.|TRBJ2-2|.
TGTGCCAGTAGTATTAACAGGGAGACCGGGGAGCTGTTTTTT
CASSINRETGELFF
>TRBV7-9|TRBD2|TRBJ2-1|many
TGTGCCAGCAGCTTACTAGCGGGTCCAAATGAGCAGTTCTTC
CASSLLAGPNEQFF
>TRBV12-3/TRBV12-4|.|TRBJ2-1|many
TGTGCCAGCAGTTTTCGTGGGGGGAGCTCCTACAATGAGCAGTTCTTC
CASSFRGGSSYNEQFF
>TRBV5-1|.|TRBJ2-5|many
TGCGCCAGCAGCTCCTCCGGGACGTATCAAGAGACCCAGTACTTC
CASSSSGTYQETQYF
>TRBV29-1|.|TRBJ2-5|many
TGCAGCGCCCGGGGGAGTATGGGGATAGAGACCCAGTACTTC
CSARGSMGIETQYF
>TRBV5-5|.|TRBJ2-5|many
TGTGCCAGCAGCTCTGGTCCCGCGGAGACCCAGTACTTC
CASSSGPAETQYF
>TRBV30|.|TRBJ1-1|few
TGTGCCTGGAGTGGAGGATTTACAGGGATAGGAACTGAAGCTTTCTTT
CAWSGGFTGIGTEAFF
>TRBV27|.|TRBJ1-5|many
TGTGCCAGCAGCCCTCTCTCTCAGGGTAGCAATCAGCCCCAGCATTTT
CASSPLSQGSNQPQHF
>TRBV5-1|TRBD2|TRBJ2-5|few
TGCGCCAGCAGCTCTGTCGGGGGGTACCAAGAGACCCAGTACTTC
CASSSVGGYQETQYF
>TRBV27|TRBD2|TRBJ2-2|many
TGTGCCAGCAGTTTAGGACTAGAGGCGAACACCGGGGAGCTGTTTTTT
CASSLGLEANTGELFF